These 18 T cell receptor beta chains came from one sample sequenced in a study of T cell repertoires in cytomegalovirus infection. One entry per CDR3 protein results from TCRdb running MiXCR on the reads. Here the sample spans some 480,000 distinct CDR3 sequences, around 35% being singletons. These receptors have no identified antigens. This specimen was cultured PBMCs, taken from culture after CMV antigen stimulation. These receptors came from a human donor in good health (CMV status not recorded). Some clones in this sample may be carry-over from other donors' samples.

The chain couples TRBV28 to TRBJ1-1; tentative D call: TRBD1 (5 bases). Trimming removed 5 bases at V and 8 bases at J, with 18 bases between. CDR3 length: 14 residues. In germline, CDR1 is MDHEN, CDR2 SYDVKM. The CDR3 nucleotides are TGTGCCAGCAGTACCTGGGACGCTGGACCCGAAGCTTTCTTT. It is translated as CASSTWDAGPEAFF.

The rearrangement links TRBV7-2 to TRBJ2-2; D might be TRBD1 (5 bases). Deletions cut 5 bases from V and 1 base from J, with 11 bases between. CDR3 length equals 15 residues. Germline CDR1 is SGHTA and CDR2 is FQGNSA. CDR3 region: CASSPDRVNTGELFF. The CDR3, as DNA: TGTGCCAGCAGCCCCGACAGAGTGAACACCGGGGAGCTGTTTTTT.

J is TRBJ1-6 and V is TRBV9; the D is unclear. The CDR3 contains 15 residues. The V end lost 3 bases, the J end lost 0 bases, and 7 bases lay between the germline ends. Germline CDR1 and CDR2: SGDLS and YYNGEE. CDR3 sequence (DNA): TGTGCCAGCAGCGAAAGCTACTCCTATAATTCACCCCTCCACTTT. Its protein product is CASSESYSYNSPLHF.

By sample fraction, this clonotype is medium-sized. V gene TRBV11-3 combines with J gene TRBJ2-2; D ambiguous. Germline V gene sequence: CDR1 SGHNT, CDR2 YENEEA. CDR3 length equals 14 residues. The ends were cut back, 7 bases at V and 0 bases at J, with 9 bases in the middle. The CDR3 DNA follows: TGTGCCAGCACCTGGGTGACGAACACCGGGGAGCTGTTTTTT. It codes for CASTWVTNTGELFF.

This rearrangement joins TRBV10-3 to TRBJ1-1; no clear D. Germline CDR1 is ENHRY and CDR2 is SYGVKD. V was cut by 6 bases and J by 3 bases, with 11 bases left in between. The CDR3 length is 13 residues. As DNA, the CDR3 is TGTGCCATCAGAGGGAGCCTGGACACTGAAGCTTTCTTT. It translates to CAIRGSLDTEAFF.

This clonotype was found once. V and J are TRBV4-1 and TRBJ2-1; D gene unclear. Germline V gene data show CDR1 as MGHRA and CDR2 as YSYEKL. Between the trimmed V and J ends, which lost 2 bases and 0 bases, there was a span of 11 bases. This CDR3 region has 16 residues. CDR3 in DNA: TGCGCCAGCAGCCAACAATCGGACGGCTCCTACAATGAGCAGTTCTTC. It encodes CASSQQSDGSYNEQFF.

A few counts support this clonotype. The CDR3 loop is CASSLADRGIPGELFF. The CDR3 nucleotides are TGTGCCAGCAGCTTAGCGGACAGGGGGATCCCCGGGGAGCTGTTTTTT. The rearrangement joins TRBV7-8 to TRBJ2-2; 10 bases line up with TRBD1. This CDR3 is built from 16 residues. The J segment lost 6 bases and the V segment lost 0 bases, leaving 4 bases of the junction unmatched. CDR1 is SGHVS and CDR2 is FQNEAQ in the germline V gene.

Here the CDR3 DNA reads TGTGCCAGCAGTTACTCCACAACTAGCGGGAGGGCTTATGAGCAGTTCTTC. Translated, it gives CASSYSTTSGRAYEQFF. The chain combines TRBV6-6 with TRBJ2-1, with 13 positions matching TRBD2. J gave up 8 bases and V 0 bases, and 7 bases lay outside the gene matches. The CDR3 is 17 amino acids. Germline loops: CDR1 MNHNY, CDR2 SVGAGI (reference sequence).

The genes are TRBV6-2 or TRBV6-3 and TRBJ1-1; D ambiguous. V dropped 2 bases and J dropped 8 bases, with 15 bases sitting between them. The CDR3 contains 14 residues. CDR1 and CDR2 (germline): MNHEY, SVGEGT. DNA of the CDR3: TGTGCCAGCAGTTACCTCCCTAGGACGGACGAAGCTTTCTTT. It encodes CASSYLPRTDEAFF.

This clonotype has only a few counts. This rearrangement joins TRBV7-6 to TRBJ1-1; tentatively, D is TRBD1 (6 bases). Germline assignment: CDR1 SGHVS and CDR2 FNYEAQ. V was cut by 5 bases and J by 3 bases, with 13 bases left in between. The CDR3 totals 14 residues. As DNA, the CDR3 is TGTGCCAGCAGCGCCGGCGGGGGGCACACTGAAGCTTTCTTT. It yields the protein CASSAGGGHTEAFF.

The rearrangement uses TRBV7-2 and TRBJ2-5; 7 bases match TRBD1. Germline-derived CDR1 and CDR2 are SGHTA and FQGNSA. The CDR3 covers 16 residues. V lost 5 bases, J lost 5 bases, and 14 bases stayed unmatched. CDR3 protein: CASSPRGTGVRETQYF. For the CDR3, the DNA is TGTGCCAGCAGCCCGAGGGGAACAGGGGTGCGGGAGACCCAGTACTTC.

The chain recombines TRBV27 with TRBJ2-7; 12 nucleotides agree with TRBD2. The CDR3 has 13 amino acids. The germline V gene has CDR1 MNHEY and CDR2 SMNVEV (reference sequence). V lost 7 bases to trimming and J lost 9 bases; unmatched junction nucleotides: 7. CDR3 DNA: TGTGCCAGCACCTCGCTAGCGGGAGGGATGCAGTACGTC. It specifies CASTSLAGGMQYV.

The CDR3 reads CASGDSLGTYNEQFF. CDR3 coding DNA: TGTGCCAGCGGCGACTCGCTAGGGACCTACAATGAGCAGTTCTTC. This chain joins TRBV5-4 and TRBJ2-1; D ambiguous. The CDR3 totals 15 residues. The V end lost 7 bases, the J end lost 2 bases, and 16 bases lay between the germline ends. Looked up from germline, CDR1 is SGHNT and CDR2 is YYREEE (reference sequence).

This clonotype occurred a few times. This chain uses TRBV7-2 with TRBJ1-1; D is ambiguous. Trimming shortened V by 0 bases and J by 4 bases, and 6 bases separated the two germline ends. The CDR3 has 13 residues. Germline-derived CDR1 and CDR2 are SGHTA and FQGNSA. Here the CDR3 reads CASSLADGTEAFF. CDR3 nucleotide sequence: TGTGCCAGCAGCTTAGCCGATGGCACTGAAGCTTTCTTT. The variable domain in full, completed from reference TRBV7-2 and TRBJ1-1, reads GAGVSQSPSNKVTEKGKDVELRCDPISGHTALYWYRQSLGQGLEFLIYFQGNSAPDKSGLPSDRFSAERTGGSVSTLTIQRTQQEDSAVYLCASSLADGTEAFFGQGTRLTVV.

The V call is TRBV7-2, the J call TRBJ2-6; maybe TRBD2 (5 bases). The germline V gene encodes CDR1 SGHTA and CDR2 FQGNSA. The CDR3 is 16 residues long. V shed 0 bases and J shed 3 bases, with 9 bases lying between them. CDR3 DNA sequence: TGTGCCAGCAGCTTAGCGCCGGGGTTTGGGGCCAACGTCCTGACTTTC. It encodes CASSLAPGFGANVLTF.

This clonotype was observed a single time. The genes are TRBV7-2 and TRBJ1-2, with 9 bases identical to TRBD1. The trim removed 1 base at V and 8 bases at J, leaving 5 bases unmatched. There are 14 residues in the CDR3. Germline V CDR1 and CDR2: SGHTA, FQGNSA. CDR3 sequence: CASSLDWDRAGYTF. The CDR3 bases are TGTGCCAGCAGCTTAGATTGGGACAGGGCAGGCTACACCTTC.

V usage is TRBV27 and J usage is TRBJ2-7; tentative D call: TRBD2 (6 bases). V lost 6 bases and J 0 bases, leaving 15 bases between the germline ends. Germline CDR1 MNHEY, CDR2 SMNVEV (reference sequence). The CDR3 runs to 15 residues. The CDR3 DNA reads TGTGCCAGCAGGACTGCCGGGACTCGCTCCTACGAGCAGTACTTC. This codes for CASRTAGTRSYEQYF.

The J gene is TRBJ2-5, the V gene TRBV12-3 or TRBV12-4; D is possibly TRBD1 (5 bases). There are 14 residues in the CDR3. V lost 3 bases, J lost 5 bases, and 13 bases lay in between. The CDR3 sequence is CASSLWQGGETQYF. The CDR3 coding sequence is TGTGCCAGCAGTTTGTGGCAGGGTGGGGAGACCCAGTACTTC.